What follows are 11 T cell receptor beta chains derived from one specimen sequenced in a study of T cell clonotyping in hematopoietic cell transplantation. TCRdb's table, derived via immunoSEQ multiplex PCR, lists solely in-frame clones and lacks some. Here the sample spans tens of thousands of clones, 90% to 97% being singletons. Regarding time point: recipient sample about 28 days before transplant, after cytoreduction. Specimen: peripheral blood mononuclear cells, collected before stem cell transplant. Every receptor here comes from a woman between 45 and 65 years old with acute myeloid leukemia. Some clones in this sample may be carry-over from other donors' samples.

This clone was seen more than once but under ten times. V and J are TRBV5-5 and TRBJ2-5; a weak D match, TRBD2 (6 bases). Germline assignment: CDR1 SGHKS and CDR2 YYEKEE (reference sequence). There are 12 residues in the CDR3. V was trimmed by 4 bases and J by 5 bases, leaving 9 bases between them. This chain's CDR3 is CASSGRGETQYF. The DNA for the CDR3 is TGTGCCAGCAGCGGACGGGGGGAGACCCAGTACTTC.

The chain recombines TRBV30 with TRBJ1-1; D unresolved. The V gene lost 3 bases and the J gene lost 3 bases, with 8 bases spanning the gap. The CDR3 runs to 12 residues. CDR1 and CDR2 from the germline V gene are GTSNPN and SVGIG (reference sequence). The CDR3 sequence: CAWSPLYTEAFF. The CDR3 DNA reads TGTGCCTGGAGCCCTCTATACACTGAAGCTTTCTTT.

V gene TRBV5-1 combines with J gene TRBJ2-6; unclear D gene. The CDR3 extends over 14 amino acids. Trimming pared 4 bases from V and 4 bases from J, leaving 9 bases between. Germline V gene sequence: CDR1 SGHRS, CDR2 YFSETQ. In DNA form, the CDR3 reads TGCGCCAGCAGCACCGTAGGGGGGGCCAACGTCCTGACTTTC. This encodes CASSTVGGANVLTF. The full variable domain, completed using reference TRBV5-1 and TRBJ2-6, is KAGVTQTPRYLIKTRGQQVTLSCSPISGHRSVSWYQQTPGQGLQFLFEYFSETQRNKGNFPGRFSGRQFSNSRSEMNVSTLELGDSALYLCASSTVGGANVLTFGAGSRLTVL.

In this sample, this clone turned up once. The junction departs from the called germline gene at one end, perhaps through a read error. The V and J genes are TRBV7-7 and TRBJ2-5, with D possibly matching TRBD2 (7 bases). Germline V gives CDR1 SSHAT, CDR2 FNYEAQ (reference sequence). The CDR3 is 14 amino acids. The CDR3, as DNA: TGTGCTAGCAGCTTAGGGGGGGGCAAAGAGACCCAGTACTTC. This gives the protein CASSLGGGKETQYF.

The chain joins TRBV29-1 to TRBJ1-2, with 10 bases that match TRBD1. With V trimmed by 4 bases and J by 4 bases, 9 bases remained unmatched. Germline CDR1 reads SQVTM; CDR2 reads ANQGSEA. CDR3 length: 15 residues. The CDR3 loop reads CSVGPDRGRGYGYTF. In DNA form, the CDR3 reads TGCAGCGTTGGACCAGACAGGGGGCGAGGCTATGGCTACACCTTC.

The rearrangement uses TRBV5-6 and TRBJ2-5; no clear D gene. The V gene's germline CDR1 is SGHDT and CDR2 YYEEEE. The V end lost 2 bases, the J end lost 2 bases, and 10 bases lay between the germline ends. The CDR3 runs 14 residues. The CDR3 DNA sequence: TGTGCCAGCAGCTTCAACGACTGGCAAGAGACCCAGTACTTC. Translated, it gives CASSFNDWQETQYF.

The chain has TRBV19 and TRBJ1-5, with D possibly being TRBD1 (5 bases). Germline V gene sequence: CDR1 LNHDA, CDR2 SQIVND (reference sequence). The CDR3 is made up of 13 amino acids. The germline V and J ends were trimmed by 5 bases and 5 bases, with 10 bases remaining between them. This CDR3 reads CASSSGRDQPQHF. The CDR3 nucleotides are TGTGCCAGTAGTTCTGGCAGGGATCAGCCCCAGCATTTT.

J is TRBJ2-3 and V is TRBV30; maybe TRBD1 (5 bases). The length of the CDR3 is 12 residues. V lost 5 bases, J lost 2 bases, and 8 bases lay in between. CDR1 is GTSNPN and CDR2 is SVGIG in the germline V gene (reference sequence). The DNA for the CDR3 is TGTGCCTGGGCGACAGTCACAGATACGCAGTATTTT. This gives the protein CAWATVTDTQYF.

Concerning this clone: Other DNA variants within this sample encode the same CDR3. The chain has TRBV30 and TRBJ2-7; D ambiguous. Germline CDR1 is GTSNPN and CDR2 is SVGIG (reference sequence). The V end was cut by 3 bases, the J end by 2 bases, with 11 bases between. The CDR3 has 13 residues. CDR3 coding DNA: TGTGCCTGGAGCCCAATAGTCACCTACGAGCAGTACTTC. Its protein product is CAWSPIVTYEQYF.

The chain links TRBV30 to TRBJ1-5, with D possibly matching TRBD1 (5 bases). This CDR3 contains 15 residues. The ends were cut back, 3 bases at V and 0 bases at J, with 12 bases in the middle. Germline V gene data show CDR1 as GTSNPN and CDR2 as SVGIG (reference sequence). CDR3 region: CAWSRGDYSNQPQHF. DNA of the CDR3: TGTGCCTGGAGCCGGGGGGACTATAGCAATCAGCCCCAGCATTTT.

V and J are TRBV15 and TRBJ1-5; D call uncertain. V lost 6 bases and J 4 bases, leaving 10 bases between the germline ends. From germline, CDR1 is LNHNV and CDR2 YYDKDF (reference sequence). There are 13 residues in the CDR3. The CDR3 nucleotides are TGTGCCACCAGTTGGGATATTAATCAGCCCCAGCATTTT. It codes for CATSWDINQPQHF.